The clone carrying this TCR beta chain was seen a few times. This sample was taken from a study of cytomegalovirus exposure and HLA in healthy donors. TCRdb's copy holds only in-frame clones and misses some; the assay was immunoSEQ multiplex PCR. The sample holds about 280,000 clones, 85% to 90% seen once. An approximately 130-subject validation cohort, separate from the approximately 670-subject first cohort, supplied the donors. This TCR was recovered from a woman under 30 in good health and CMV-seronegative. The sequenced material came from PBMCs.

The CDR3 bases are TGTGCCAGCAGATCCGGGTCTTATTATTCACCCCTCCACTTT. Translation: CASRSGSYYSPLHF. The chain is built from TRBV7-9 and TRBJ1-6; D is ambiguous. V was cut by 6 bases and J by 8 bases, with 14 bases left in between. This CDR3 is built from 14 residues. CDR1 is SEHNR and CDR2 is FQNEAQ in the germline V gene (reference sequence).